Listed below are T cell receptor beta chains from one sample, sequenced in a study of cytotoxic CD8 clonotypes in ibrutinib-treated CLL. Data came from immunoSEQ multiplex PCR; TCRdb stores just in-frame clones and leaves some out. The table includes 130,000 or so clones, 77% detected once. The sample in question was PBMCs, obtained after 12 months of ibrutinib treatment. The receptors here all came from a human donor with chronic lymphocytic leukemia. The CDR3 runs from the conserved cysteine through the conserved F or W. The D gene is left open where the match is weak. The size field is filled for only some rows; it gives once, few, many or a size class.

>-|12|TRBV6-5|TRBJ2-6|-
TGTGCCAGCAGATCTGGGGCCAACGTCCTGACTTTC
CASRSGANVLTF
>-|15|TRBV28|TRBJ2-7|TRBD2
TGTGCCAGCAGTTTAGGCGGGGGGGCTTATTACGAGCAGTACTTC
CASSLGGGAYYEQYF
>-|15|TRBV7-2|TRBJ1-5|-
TGTGCCAGCAGCCGATACAGGGATAGCAATCAGCCCCAGCATTTT
CASSRYRDSNQPQHF
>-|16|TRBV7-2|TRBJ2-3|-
TGTGCCAGCAGCTTAATGGGCCGGGGGAGCACAGATACGCAGTATTTT
CASSLMGRGSTDTQYF
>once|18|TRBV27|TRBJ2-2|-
TGTGCCAGCAGTTTAGGGGGTGGGGGGCGAAGGAACACCGGGGAGCTGTTTTTT
CASSLGGGGRRNTGELFF
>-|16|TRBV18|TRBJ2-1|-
TGTGCCAGCTCACAGCGAATAGGAAGGGGGGTGGATGAGCAGTTCTTC
CASSQRIGRGVDEQFF
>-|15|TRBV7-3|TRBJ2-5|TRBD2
TGTGCCAGCAGCAAAATAGCGGGAGGGCCGGAGACCCAGTACTTC
CASSKIAGGPETQYF
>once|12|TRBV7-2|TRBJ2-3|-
TGTGCCAGCAGCTTCCAGGGGGGTACGCAGTATTTT
CASSFQGGTQYF
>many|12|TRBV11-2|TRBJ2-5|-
TGTGCCAGTCGGGCTCCCGCGGGGACCCAGTACTTC
CASRAPAGTQYF
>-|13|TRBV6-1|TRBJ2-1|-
TGTGCCAGCAGGAGGGTGTCGGAAAATGAGCAGTTCTTC
CASRRVSENEQFF
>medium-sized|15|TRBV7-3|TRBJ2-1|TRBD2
TGTGCCAGCAGAGCCGGGGCGGGAGGGCACAATGAGCAGTTCTTC
CASRAGAGGHNEQFF
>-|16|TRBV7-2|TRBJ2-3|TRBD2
TGTGCCAGCAGCACGAGCGGGGGGGCGATAGCAGATACGCAGTATTTT
CASSTSGGAIADTQYF
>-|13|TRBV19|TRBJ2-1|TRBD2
TGTGCCACTACTGGGACTAGAGTCGGTGAGCAGTTCTTC
CATTGTRVGEQFF
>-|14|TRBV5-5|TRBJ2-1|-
TGTGCCAGCAGCCCCACAGGCTCCTACAATGAGCAGTTCTTC
CASSPTGSYNEQFF
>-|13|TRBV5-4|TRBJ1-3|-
TGTGCCAGCACCCAAGGACATGGAAACACCATATATTTT
CASTQGHGNTIYF
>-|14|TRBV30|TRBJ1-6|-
TGTGCCTGGGAACAGGGCTCCTATAATTCACCCCTCCACTTT
CAWEQGSYNSPLHF
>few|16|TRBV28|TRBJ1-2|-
TGTGCCAGCAGTTTAAGTGAATTCCAGGGCTTCGGAGGCTACACCTTC
CASSLSEFQGFGGYTF
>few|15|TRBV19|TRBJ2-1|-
TGTGCCAGTAACCCGGGGGGCTCCGCCTACAATGAGCAGTTCTTC
CASNPGGSAYNEQFF
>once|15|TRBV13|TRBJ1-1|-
TGTGCCAGCAGCTTAGCTTCTTTGCCGAACACTGAAGCTTTCTTT
CASSLASLPNTEAFF
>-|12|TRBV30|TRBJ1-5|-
TGTGCCTGGAGTGTACGGGATCAGCCCCAGCATTTT
CAWSVRDQPQHF
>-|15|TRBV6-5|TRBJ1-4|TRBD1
TGTGCCAGCAGGGGGGGACAGCTTCATAATGAAAAACTGTTTTTT
CASRGGQLHNEKLFF
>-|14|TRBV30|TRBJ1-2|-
TGTGCCTGGAGTGTTGGTAGATCCAACTATGGCTACACCTTC
CAWSVGRSNYGYTF
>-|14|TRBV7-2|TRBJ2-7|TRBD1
TGTGCCAGCAGCCCCCGGACAGGGGGAGTGGAGCAGTACTTC
CASSPRTGGVEQYF
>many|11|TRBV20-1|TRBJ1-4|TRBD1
TGCAGTGCACAGGGGGTTGAAAAACTGTTTTTT
CSAQGVEKLFF
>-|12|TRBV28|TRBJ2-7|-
TGTGCCAGCAGTGCCACTAACTACGAGCAGTACTTC
CASSATNYEQYF
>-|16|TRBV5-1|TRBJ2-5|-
TGCGCCAGCAGCCAGACGCCCGACAGGTTCCAAGAGACCCAGTACTTC
CASSQTPDRFQETQYF
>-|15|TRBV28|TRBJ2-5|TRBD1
TGTGCCAGCAGTTTAGGGGACAGGGGGACAGAGACCCAGTACTTC
CASSLGDRGTETQYF
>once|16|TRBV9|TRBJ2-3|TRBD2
TGTGCCAGCAGCGTACAGCCTAGCGGGAGCACAGATACGCAGTATTTT
CASSVQPSGSTDTQYF
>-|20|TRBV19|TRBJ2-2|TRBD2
TGTGCCAGTAGTATAGACGCCCGGACTAGCGGGAACGCGAACACCGGGGAGCTGTTTTTT
CASSIDARTSGNANTGELFF
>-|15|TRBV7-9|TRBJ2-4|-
TGTGCCAGCAGCTCCCGACACTTAGCCAAAAACATTCAGTACTTC
CASSSRHLAKNIQYF
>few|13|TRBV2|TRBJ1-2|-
TGTGCCAGCAGTGAAGGGGGGGCTGGCGGCTACACCTTC
CASSEGGAGGYTF